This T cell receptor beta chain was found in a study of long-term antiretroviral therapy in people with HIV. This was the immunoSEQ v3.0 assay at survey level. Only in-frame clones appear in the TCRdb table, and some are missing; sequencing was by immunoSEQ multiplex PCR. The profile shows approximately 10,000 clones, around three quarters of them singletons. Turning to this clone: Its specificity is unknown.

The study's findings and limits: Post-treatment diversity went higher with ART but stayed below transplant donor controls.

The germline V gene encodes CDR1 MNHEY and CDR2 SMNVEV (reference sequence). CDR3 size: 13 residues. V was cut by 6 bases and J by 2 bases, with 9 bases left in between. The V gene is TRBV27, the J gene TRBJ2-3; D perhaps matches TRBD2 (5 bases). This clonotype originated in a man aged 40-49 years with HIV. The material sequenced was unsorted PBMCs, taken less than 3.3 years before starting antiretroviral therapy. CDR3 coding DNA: TGTGCCAGCAGACCGGGATTCACAGATACGCAGTATTTT. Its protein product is CASRPGFTDTQYF.